Listed below are T cell receptor beta chains from one sample, sequenced in a study of T cell responses to AZD1222 COVID-19 vaccine. Sequenced by immunoSEQ multiplex PCR; TCRdb stores in-frame clones only, minus some. Of some 170,000 clones in the sample, 92% were seen once. This specimen was peripheral blood, taken on day 0 of MenACWY control vaccination. Receptors were obtained from an adult in good health. The CDR3 runs from the conserved cysteine through the conserved F or W. D genes are given only for firm matches. The size entry is marked missing in some rows and otherwise reads once, few, many or a size class.

d_call: -
j_call: TRBJ2-2
clone_size: few
v_call: TRBV7-2
cdr3_aa: CASSLWAGQAGELFF
cdr3_nt: TGTGCCAGCAGCTTATGGGCAGGTCAGGCCGGGGAGCTGTTTTTT

d_call: -
j_call: TRBJ1-1
clone_size: -
v_call: TRBV6-2/TRBV6-3
cdr3_aa: CASSPFPGGNTEAFF
cdr3_nt: TGTGCCAGCAGCCCCTTTCCGGGGGGGAACACTGAAGCTTTCTTT

d_call: TRBD2
j_call: TRBJ2-1
clone_size: -
v_call: TRBV6-4
cdr3_aa: CASSDSFGGETSGYNEQFF
cdr3_nt: TGTGCCAGCAGTGACTCGTTCGGGGGGGAGACTAGCGGGTACAATGAGCAGTTCTTC

d_call: TRBD2
j_call: TRBJ2-2
clone_size: -
v_call: TRBV27
cdr3_aa: CASSSGLAGVGELFF
cdr3_nt: TGTGCCAGCAGCTCGGGACTAGCGGGAGTAGGGGAGCTGTTTTTT

d_call: TRBD2
j_call: TRBJ2-1
clone_size: -
v_call: TRBV9
cdr3_aa: CASSTQAGLSYNEQFF
cdr3_nt: TGTGCCAGCAGCACCCAAGCGGGACTCTCCTACAATGAGCAGTTCTTC

d_call: TRBD1
j_call: TRBJ1-4
clone_size: -
v_call: TRBV24-1
cdr3_aa: CATSDGGQGSNEKLFF
cdr3_nt: TGTGCCACCAGTGACGGAGGACAGGGGTCAAATGAAAAACTGTTTTTT

d_call: -
j_call: TRBJ1-4
clone_size: few
v_call: TRBV19
cdr3_aa: CASSPVREFEKLFF
cdr3_nt: TGTGCCAGTAGCCCGGTCCGGGAATTCGAAAAACTGTTTTTT

d_call: -
j_call: TRBJ2-3
clone_size: -
v_call: TRBV7-2
cdr3_aa: CASSLVAETTDTQYF
cdr3_nt: TGTGCCAGCAGCTTAGTGGCCGAAACCACAGATACGCAGTATTTT

d_call: TRBD1
j_call: TRBJ2-6
clone_size: -
v_call: TRBV9
cdr3_aa: CASSWGQGPISGANVLTF
cdr3_nt: TGTGCCAGCAGCTGGGGACAGGGTCCGATCTCTGGGGCCAACGTCCTGACTTTC

d_call: TRBD1
j_call: TRBJ2-7
clone_size: -
v_call: TRBV15
cdr3_aa: CATSRDRGTGQDYEQYF
cdr3_nt: TGTGCCACCAGCAGAGATAGAGGGACAGGTCAAGACTACGAGCAGTACTTC

d_call: -
j_call: TRBJ2-2
clone_size: -
v_call: TRBV4-3
cdr3_aa: CASSQEMTVTGELFF
cdr3_nt: TGCGCCAGCAGCCAAGAAATGACGGTCACCGGGGAGCTGTTTTTT

d_call: TRBD1
j_call: TRBJ2-7
clone_size: -
v_call: TRBV19
cdr3_aa: CASQYRGSSYEQYF
cdr3_nt: TGTGCCAGTCAATACAGGGGGTCCTCCTACGAGCAGTACTTC

d_call: TRBD1
j_call: TRBJ1-2
clone_size: -
v_call: TRBV15
cdr3_aa: CATRGPTGYRGYGYTF
cdr3_nt: TGTGCCACCCGGGGGCCGACAGGGTATAGGGGGTATGGCTACACCTTC

d_call: -
j_call: TRBJ2-7
clone_size: -
v_call: TRBV5-1
cdr3_aa: CASSLGVGGAYEQYF
cdr3_nt: TGCGCCAGCAGCTTGGGAGTCGGGGGAGCCTACGAGCAGTACTTC

d_call: -
j_call: TRBJ1-1
clone_size: -
v_call: TRBV6-2/TRBV6-3
cdr3_aa: CASSYFGGARTEAFF
cdr3_nt: TGTGCCAGCAGTTACTTCGGGGGCGCAAGGACTGAAGCTTTCTTT

d_call: -
j_call: TRBJ1-3
clone_size: once
v_call: TRBV10-3
cdr3_aa: CAISEVGVAGNTIYF
cdr3_nt: TGTGCCATCAGTGAGGTCGGGGTGGCTGGAAACACCATATATTTT

d_call: TRBD1
j_call: TRBJ2-7
clone_size: few
v_call: TRBV27
cdr3_aa: CASSPRDSLYEQYF
cdr3_nt: TGTGCCAGCAGTCCCCGGGACAGTCTCTACGAGCAGTACTTC

d_call: TRBD2
j_call: TRBJ2-3
clone_size: -
v_call: TRBV7-2
cdr3_aa: CASSSSGSSGRAYKDTQYF
cdr3_nt: TGTGCCAGCAGCTCCTCTGGGTCTAGCGGGAGGGCCTATAAAGATACGCAGTATTTT

d_call: TRBD2
j_call: TRBJ2-1
clone_size: -
v_call: TRBV6-5
cdr3_aa: CASRIAGVAYNEQFF
cdr3_nt: TGTGCCAGCAGAATAGCGGGAGTCGCCTACAATGAGCAGTTCTTC